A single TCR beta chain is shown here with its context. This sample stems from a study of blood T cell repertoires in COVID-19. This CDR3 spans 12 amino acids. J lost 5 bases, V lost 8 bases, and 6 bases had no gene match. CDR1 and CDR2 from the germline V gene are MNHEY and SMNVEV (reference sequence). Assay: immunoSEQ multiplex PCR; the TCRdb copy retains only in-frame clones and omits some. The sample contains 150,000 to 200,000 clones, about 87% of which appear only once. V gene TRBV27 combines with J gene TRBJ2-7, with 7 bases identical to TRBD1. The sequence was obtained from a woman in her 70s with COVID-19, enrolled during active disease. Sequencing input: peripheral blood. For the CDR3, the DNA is TGTGCCAGCGGCTTACAGGGGAACGAGCAGTACTTC. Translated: CASGLQGNEQYF.